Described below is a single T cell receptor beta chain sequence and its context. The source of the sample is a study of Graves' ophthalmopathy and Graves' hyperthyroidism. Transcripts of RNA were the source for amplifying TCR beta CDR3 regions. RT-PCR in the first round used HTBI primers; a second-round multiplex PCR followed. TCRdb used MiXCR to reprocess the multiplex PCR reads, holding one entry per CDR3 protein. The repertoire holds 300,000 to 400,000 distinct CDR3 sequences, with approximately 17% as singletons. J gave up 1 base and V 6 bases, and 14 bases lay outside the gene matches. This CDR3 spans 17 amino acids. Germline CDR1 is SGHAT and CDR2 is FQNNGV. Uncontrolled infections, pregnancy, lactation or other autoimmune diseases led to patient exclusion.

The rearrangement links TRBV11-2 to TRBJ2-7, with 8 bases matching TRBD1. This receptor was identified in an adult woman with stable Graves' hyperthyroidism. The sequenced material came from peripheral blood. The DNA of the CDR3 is TGTGCCAGCAGACCTGGGACAGGAAAAGGTCTATCCTACGAGCAGTACTTC. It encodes CASRPGTGKGLSYEQYF.